Sequencing of this T cell receptor (beta chain) was carried out in a study of glioma-infiltrating T cells. This CDR3 region has 14 residues. Notes on the study in general: Gliomas, especially low-grade, showed above-expected tissue-blood divergence; non-neoplastic patients showed below. Only very few CDR3 sequences appeared in both tissue and blood.

A word on this clonotype: Its antigen is still unknown. One end of the junction varies from germline; a read error may be responsible.

Amplification of TCR alpha and beta CDR3 regions from RNA used iRepertoire nested multiplex PCR. One-step reverse transcription and amplification started from roughly 100-400 ng of tissue mRNA or PBMC total RNA. TCRdb recomputed calls from the multiplex PCR reads with MiXCR, one row per CDR3 protein. Here the sample spans about 21,000 distinct CDR3 sequences, roughly 24% being singletons. The sample taken for sequencing was glioma tissue, nonneoplastic brain tissue, or PBMCs (not recorded which). The receptor was isolated from a human donor with low-grade glioma or glioblastoma, undergoing nonglioma brain surgery, or in good health (not recorded which). The gene calls are TRBV12-3 or TRBV12-4 and TRBJ1-5, with D hard to call. For the CDR3, the DNA is TGTGCCAGCAGTTTAGCTGGGTCGGGCCACTATACAAATTTT. Encoded protein: CASSLAGSGHYTNF.